These 2 T cell receptor beta chains originate from one sample sequenced in a study of blood T cell repertoires in COVID-19. Profiled with immunoSEQ multiplex PCR; TCRdb holds only in-frame clones, not every one. The repertoire holds under 55,000 clones, with approximately 80% as singletons. Specimen: peripheral blood. These receptors were obtained from a man aged 50 or older with acute or convalescent COVID-19.

The V gene is TRBV2, the J gene TRBJ1-6, with 8 bases that match TRBD1. This CDR3 spans 15 amino acids. Trimming took 7 bases from V and 10 from J; bases not matched to a gene: 12. Germline CDR1 is SNHLY and CDR2 is FYNNEI. CDR3 in DNA: TGTGCCAGCACCCGAACTACAGGGGGGGGATCACCCCTCCACTTT. Protein: CASTRTTGGGSPLHF.

This chain links TRBV5-1 with TRBJ2-5, with unresolved D. This CDR3 has 14 residues. The germline V and J ends were trimmed by 6 bases and 1 base, with 13 bases remaining between them. Germline V CDR1 and CDR2: SGHRS, YFSETQ. CDR3 sequence: CASTQSPSQETQYF. CDR3 nucleotide sequence: TGCGCCAGCACCCAAAGTCCTAGCCAAGAGACCCAGTACTTC. Combining the CDR3 with reference TRBV5-1 and TRBJ2-5 gives the whole variable domain KAGVTQTPRYLIKTRGQQVTLSCSPISGHRSVSWYQQTPGQGLQFLFEYFSETQRNKGNFPGRFSGRQFSNSRSEMNVSTLELGDSALYLCASTQSPSQETQYFGPGTRLLVL.